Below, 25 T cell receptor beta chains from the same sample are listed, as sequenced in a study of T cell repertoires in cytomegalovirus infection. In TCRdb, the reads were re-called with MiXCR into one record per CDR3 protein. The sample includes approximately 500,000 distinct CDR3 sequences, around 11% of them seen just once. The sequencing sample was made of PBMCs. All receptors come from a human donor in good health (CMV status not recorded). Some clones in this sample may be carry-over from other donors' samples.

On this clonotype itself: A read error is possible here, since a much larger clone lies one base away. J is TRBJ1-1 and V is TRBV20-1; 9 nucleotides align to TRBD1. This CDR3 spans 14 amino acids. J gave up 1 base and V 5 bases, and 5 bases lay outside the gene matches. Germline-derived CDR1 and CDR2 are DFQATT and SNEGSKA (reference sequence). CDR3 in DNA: TGCAGTGCTCGGACAGGGGCGGGGAACACTGAAGCTTTCTTT. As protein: CSARTGAGNTEAFF.

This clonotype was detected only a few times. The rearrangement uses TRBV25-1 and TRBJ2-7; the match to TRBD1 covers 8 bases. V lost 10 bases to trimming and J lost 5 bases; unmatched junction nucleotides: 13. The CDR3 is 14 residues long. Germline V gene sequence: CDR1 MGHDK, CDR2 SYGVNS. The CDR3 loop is CATMPLDRGHEQYF. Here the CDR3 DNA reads TGTGCCACTATGCCCCTCGACAGGGGTCACGAGCAGTACTTC.

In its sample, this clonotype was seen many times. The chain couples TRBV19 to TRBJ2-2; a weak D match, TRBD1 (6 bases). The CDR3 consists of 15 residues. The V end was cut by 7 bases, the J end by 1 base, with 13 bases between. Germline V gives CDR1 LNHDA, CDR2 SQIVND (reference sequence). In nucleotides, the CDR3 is TGTGCCAGTACCCCGGGACACCTGAACACCGGGGAGCTGTTTTTT. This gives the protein CASTPGHLNTGELFF.

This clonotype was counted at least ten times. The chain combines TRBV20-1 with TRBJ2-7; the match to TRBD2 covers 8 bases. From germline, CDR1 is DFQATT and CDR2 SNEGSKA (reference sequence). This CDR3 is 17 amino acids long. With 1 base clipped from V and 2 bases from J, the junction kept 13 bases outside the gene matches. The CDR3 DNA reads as TGCAGTGCTAGAGCCCCCCGAAGTAGCGGGGCCCCCTACGAGCAGTACTTC. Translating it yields CSARAPRSSGAPYEQYF.

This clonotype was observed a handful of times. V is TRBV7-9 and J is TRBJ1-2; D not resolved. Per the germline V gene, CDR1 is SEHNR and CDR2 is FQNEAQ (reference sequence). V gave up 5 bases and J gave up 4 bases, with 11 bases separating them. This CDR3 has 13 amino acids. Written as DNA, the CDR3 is TGTGCCAGCAGCGCCGCGGGATCCTATGGCTACACCTTC. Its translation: CASSAAGSYGYTF.

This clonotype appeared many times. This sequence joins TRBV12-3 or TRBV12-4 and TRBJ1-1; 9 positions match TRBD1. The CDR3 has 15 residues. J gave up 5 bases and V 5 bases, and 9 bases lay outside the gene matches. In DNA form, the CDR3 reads TGTGCCAGCAGTGAGGGGGGACAGGGAAGGACTGAAGCTTTCTTT. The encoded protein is CASSEGGQGRTEAFF.

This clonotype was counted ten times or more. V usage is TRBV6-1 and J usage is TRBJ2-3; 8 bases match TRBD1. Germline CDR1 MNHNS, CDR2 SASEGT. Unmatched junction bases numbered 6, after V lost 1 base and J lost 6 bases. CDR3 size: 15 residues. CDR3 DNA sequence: TGTGCCAGCAGTGAAGTTGACAGGGGTAGCGATACGCAGTATTTT. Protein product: CASSEVDRGSDTQYF.

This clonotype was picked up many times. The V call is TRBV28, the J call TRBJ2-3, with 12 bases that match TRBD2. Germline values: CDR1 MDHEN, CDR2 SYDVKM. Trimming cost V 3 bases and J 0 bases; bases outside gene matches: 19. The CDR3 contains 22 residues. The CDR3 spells CASSFPTQGATSGRTSTDTQYF. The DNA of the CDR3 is TGTGCCAGCAGTTTTCCAACTCAGGGGGCAACTAGCGGGAGGACTAGCACAGATACGCAGTATTTT.

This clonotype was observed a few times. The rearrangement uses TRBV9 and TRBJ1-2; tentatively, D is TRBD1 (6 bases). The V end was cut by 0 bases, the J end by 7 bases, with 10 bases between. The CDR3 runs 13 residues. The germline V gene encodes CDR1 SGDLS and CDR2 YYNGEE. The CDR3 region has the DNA TGTGCCAGCAGCGTAGGGACAGAGCCTGGCTACACCTTC. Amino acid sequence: CASSVGTEPGYTF. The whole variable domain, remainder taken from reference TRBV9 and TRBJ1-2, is DSGVTQTPKHLITATGQRVTLRCSPRSGDLSVYWYQQSLDQGLQFLIQYYNGEERAKGNILERFSAQQFPDLHSELNLSSLELGDSALYFCASSVGTEPGYTFGSGTRLTVV.

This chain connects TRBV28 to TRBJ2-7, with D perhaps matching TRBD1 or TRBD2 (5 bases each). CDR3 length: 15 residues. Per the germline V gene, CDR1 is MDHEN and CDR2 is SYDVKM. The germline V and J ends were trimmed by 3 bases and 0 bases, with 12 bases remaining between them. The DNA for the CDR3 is TGTGCCAGCAGTTTCCCAGCAGGGAGCTCCTACGAGCAGTACTTC. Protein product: CASSFPAGSSYEQYF.

The chain's CDR3 is CAISESGGTGLTEQFF. CDR3 sequence (DNA): TGTGCCATCAGTGAGTCGGGAGGGACAGGGTTAACTGAGCAGTTCTTC. The rearrangement uses TRBV10-3 and TRBJ2-1, with TRBD1 matching 9 bases. This CDR3 contains 16 residues. Germline assignment: CDR1 ENHRY and CDR2 SYGVKD. Losses at the gene ends were 0 bases for V and 9 bases for J; bases not matched to a gene: 9.

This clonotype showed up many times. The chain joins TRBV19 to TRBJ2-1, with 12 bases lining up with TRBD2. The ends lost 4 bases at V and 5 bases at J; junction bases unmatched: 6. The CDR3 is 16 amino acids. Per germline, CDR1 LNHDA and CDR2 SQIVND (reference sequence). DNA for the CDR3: TGTGCCAGTAGTACGGGGGGACTAGCGGGCGACAATGAGCAGTTCTTC. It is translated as CASSTGGLAGDNEQFF.

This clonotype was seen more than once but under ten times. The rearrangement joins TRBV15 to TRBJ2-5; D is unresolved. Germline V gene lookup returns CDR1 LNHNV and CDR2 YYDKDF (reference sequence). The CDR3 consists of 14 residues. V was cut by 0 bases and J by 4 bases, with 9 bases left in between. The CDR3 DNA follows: TGTGCCACCAGCAGAGATAAGGGTCGAGAGACCCAGTACTTC. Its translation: CATSRDKGRETQYF.

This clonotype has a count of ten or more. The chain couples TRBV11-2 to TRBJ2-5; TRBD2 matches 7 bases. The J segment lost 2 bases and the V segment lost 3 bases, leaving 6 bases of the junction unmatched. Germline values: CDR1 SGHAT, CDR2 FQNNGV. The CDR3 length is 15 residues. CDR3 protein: CASSFSPGLQETQYF. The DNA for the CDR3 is TGTGCCAGCAGCTTCTCCCCGGGACTACAAGAGACCCAGTACTTC.

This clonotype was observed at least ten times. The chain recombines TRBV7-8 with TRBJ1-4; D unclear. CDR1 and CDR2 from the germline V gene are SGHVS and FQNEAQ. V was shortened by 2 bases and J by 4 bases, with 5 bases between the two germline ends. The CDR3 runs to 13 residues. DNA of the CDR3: TGTGCCAGCAGCTTACGGATTAATGAAAAACTGTTTTTT. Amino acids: CASSLRINEKLFF.

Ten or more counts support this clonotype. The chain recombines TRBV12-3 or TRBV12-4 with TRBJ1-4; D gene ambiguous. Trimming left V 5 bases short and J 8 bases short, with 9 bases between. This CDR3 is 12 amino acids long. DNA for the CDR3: TGTGCCAGCAGTGCAGGCTGGGAAAAACTGTTTTTT. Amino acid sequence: CASSAGWEKLFF.

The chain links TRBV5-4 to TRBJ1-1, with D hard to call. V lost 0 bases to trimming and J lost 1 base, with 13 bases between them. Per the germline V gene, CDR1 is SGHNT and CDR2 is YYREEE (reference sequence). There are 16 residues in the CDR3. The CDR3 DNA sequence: TGTGCCAGCAGCTTGGCCTCTTTTGCAGGGAACACTGAAGCTTTCTTT. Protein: CASSLASFAGNTEAFF.

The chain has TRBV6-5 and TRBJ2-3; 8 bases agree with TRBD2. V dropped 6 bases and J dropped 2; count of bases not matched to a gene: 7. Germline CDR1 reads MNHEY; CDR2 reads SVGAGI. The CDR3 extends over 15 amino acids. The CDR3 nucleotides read TGTGCCAGCAGCCCCAGCGGGGGTGACACAGATACGCAGTATTTT. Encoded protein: CASSPSGGDTDTQYF.

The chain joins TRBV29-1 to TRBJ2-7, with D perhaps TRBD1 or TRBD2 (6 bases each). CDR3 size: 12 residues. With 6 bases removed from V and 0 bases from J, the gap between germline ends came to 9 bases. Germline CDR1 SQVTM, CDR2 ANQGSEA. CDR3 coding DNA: TGCAGCGTAGGGGGGAGCTCCTACGAGCAGTACTTC. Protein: CSVGGSSYEQYF.

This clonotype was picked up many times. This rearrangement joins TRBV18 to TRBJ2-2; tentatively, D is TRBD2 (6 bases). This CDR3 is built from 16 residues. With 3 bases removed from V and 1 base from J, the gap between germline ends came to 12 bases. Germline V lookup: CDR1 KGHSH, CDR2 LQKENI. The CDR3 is CASSPERAQNTGELFF. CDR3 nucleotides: TGTGCCAGCTCACCGGAGCGGGCCCAGAACACCGGGGAGCTGTTTTTT.

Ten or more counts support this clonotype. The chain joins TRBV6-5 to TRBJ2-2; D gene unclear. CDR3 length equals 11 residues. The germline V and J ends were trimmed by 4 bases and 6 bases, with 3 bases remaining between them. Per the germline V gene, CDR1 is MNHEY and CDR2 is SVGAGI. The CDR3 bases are TGTGCCAGCAGTTGGTCCGGGGAGCTGTTTTTT. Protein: CASSWSGELFF.

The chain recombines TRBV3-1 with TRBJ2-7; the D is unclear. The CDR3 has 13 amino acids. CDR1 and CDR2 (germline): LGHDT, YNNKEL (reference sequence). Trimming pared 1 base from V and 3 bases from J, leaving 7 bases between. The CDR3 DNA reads TGTGCCAGCAGCCAAGCCTACAACTACGAGCAGTACTTC. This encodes CASSQAYNYEQYF.

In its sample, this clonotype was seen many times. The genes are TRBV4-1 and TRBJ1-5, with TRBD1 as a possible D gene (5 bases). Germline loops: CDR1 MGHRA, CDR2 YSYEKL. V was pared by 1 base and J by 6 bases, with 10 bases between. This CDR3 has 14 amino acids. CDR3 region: CASSQGGDRQPQHF. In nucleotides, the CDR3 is TGCGCCAGCAGCCAAGGGGGGGACCGTCAGCCCCAGCATTTT.

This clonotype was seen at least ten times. CDR3 sequence reads: CASSPRLALTYTGELFF. In nucleotides, the CDR3 is TGTGCCAGCAGCCCCAGACTAGCCCTAACCTACACCGGGGAGCTGTTTTTT. The chain links TRBV7-9 to TRBJ2-2; TRBD2 matches 7 bases. Germline-derived CDR1 and CDR2 are SEHNR and FQNEAQ (reference sequence). V was clipped by 5 bases and J by 3 bases; unmatched bases: 12. The CDR3 is made up of 17 amino acids.

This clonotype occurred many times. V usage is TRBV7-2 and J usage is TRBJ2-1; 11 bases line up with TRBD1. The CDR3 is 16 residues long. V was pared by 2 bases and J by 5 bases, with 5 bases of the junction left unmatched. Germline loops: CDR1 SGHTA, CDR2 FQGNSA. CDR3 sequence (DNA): TGTGCCAGCAGCTTAACCGGGACAGGGGGAGACAATGAGCAGTTCTTC. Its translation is CASSLTGTGGDNEQFF. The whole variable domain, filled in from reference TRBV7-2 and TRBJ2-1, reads GAGVSQSPSNKVTEKGKDVELRCDPISGHTALYWYRQSLGQGLEFLIYFQGNSAPDKSGLPSDRFSAERTGGSVSTLTIQRTQQEDSAVYLCASSLTGTGGDNEQFFGPGTRLTVL.